The clone carrying this T cell receptor beta chain has a count of ten or more. No antigen is known for it. These data belong to a study of T cells in Graves' hyperthyroidism and ophthalmopathy. Whole-study findings and limits: Blood samples included most of the expanded thyroid clonotypes exceeding 0.001.

Amplified regions were TCR beta CDR3 sequences from RNA transcripts. HTBI primers were employed in a first-round RT-PCR of the TCR CDR3. Via MiXCR, TCRdb re-called the multiplex PCR reads, giving one row per CDR3 protein. Among 400,000 or so distinct CDR3 sequences listed, 11% to 15% were seen once. The CDR3 covers 12 residues. The germline V gene encodes CDR1 KGHSH and CDR2 LQKENI. Trimming shortened V by 3 bases and J by 7 bases, and 9 bases separated the two germline ends. Ophthalmopathy patients had moderate-to-severe active disease, CAS ≥3, NOSPECS ≥4, and disease duration under 3 months. Each 10 ml fresh peripheral blood draw supplied the PBMCs.

The gene calls are TRBV18 and TRBJ1-1; D uncertain. The sample consisted of blood. This receptor was identified in a man aged 45-65 years with Graves' ophthalmopathy. The CDR3 loop is CASSPVQIEAFF. The DNA of the CDR3 is TGTGCCAGCTCACCGGTTCAGATTGAAGCTTTCTTT.